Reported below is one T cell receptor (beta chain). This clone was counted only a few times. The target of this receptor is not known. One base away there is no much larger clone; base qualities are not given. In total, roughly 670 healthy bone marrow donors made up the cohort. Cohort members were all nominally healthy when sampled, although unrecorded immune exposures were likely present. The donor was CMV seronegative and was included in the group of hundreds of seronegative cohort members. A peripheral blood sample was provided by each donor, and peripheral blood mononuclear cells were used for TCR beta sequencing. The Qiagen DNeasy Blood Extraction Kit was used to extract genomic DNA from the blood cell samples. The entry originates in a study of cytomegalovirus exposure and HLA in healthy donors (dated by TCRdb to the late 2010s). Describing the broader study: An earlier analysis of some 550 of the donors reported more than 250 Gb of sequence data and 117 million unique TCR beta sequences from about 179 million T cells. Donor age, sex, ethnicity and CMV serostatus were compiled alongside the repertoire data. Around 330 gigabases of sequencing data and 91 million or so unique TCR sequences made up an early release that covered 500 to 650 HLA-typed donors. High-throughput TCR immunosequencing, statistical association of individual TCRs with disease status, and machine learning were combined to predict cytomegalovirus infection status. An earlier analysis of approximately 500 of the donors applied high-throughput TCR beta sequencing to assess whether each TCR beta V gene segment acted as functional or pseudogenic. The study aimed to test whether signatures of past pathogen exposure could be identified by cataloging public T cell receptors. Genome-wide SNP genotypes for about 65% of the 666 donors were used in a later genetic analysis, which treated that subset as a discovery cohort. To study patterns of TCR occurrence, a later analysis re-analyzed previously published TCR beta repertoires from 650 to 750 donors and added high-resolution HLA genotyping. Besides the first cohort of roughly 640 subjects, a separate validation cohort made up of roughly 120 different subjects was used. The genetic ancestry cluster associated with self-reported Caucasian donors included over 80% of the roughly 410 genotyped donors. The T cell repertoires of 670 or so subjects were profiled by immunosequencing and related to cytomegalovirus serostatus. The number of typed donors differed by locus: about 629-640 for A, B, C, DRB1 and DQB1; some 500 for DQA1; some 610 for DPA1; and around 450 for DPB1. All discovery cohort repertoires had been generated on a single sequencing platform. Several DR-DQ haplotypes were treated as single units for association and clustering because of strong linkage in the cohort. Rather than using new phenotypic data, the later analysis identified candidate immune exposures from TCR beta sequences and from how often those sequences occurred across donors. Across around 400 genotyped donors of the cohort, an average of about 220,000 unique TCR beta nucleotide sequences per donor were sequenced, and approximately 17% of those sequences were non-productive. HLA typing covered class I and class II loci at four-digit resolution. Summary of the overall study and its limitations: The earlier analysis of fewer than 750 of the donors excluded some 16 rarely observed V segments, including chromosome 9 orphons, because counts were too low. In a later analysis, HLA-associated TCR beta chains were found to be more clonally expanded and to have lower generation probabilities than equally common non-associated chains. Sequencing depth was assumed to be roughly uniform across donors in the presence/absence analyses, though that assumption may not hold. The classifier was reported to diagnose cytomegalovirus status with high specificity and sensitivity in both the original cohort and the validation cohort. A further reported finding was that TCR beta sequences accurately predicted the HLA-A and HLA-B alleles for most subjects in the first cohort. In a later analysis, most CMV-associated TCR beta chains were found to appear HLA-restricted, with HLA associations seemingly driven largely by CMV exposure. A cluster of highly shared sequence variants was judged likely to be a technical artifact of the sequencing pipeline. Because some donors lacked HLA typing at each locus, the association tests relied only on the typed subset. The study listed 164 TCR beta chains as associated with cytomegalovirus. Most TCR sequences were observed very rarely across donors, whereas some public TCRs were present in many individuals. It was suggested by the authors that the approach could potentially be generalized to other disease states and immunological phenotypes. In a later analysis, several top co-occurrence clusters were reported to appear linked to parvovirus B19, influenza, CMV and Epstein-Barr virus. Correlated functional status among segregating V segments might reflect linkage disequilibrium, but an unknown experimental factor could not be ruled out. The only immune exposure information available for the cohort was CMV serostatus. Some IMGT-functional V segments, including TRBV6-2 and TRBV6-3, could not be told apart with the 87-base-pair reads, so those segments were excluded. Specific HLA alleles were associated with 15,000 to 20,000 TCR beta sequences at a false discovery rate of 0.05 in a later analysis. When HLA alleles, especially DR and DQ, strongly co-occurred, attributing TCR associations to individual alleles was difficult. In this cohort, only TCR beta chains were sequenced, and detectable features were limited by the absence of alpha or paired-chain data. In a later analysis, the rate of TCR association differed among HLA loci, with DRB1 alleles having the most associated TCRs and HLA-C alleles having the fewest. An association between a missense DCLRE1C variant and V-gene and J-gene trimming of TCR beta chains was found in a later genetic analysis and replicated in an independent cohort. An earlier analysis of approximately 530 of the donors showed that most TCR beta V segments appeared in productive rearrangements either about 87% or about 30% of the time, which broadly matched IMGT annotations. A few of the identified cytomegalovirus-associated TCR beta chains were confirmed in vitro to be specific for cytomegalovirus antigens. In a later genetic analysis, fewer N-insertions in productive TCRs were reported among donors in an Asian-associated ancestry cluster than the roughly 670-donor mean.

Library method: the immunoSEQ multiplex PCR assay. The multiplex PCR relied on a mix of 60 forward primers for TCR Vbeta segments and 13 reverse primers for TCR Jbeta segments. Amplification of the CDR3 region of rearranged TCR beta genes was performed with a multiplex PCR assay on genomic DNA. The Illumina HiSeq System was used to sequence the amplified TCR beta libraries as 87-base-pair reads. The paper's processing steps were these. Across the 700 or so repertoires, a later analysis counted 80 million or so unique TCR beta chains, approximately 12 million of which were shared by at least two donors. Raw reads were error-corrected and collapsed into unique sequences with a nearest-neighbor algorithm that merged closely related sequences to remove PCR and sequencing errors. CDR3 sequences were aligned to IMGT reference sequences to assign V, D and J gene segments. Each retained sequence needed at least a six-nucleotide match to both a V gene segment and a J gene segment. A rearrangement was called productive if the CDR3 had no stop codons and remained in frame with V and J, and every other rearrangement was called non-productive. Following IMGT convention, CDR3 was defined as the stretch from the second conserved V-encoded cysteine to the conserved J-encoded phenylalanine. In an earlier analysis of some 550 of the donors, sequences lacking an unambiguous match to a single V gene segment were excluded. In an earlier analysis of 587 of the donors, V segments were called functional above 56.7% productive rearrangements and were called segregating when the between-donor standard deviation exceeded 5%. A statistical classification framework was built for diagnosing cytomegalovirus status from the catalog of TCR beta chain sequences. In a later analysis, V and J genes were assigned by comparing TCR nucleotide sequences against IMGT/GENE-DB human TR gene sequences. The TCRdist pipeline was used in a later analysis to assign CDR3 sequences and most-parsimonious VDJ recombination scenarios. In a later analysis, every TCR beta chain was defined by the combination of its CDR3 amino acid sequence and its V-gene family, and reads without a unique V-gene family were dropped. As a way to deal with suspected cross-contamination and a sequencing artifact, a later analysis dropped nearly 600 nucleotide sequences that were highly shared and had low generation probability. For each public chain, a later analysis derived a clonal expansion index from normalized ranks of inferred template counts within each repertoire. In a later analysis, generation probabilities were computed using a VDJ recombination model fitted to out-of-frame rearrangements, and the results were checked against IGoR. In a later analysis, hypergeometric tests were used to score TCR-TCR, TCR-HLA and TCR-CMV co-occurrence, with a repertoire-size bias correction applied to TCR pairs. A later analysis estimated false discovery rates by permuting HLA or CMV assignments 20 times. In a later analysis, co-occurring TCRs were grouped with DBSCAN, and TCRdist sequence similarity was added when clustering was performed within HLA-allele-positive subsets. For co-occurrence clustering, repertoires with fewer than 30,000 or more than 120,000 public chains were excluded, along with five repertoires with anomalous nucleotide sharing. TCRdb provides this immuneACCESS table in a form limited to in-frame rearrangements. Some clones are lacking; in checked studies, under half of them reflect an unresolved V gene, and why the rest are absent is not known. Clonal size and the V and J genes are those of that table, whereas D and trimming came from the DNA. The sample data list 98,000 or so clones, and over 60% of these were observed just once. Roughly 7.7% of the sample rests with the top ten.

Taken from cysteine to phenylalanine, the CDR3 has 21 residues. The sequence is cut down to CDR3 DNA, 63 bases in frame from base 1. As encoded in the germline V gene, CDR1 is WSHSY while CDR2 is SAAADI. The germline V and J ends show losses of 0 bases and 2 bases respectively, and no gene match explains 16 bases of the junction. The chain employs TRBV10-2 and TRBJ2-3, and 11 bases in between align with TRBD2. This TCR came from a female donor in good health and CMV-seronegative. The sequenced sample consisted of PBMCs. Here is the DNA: TGCGCCAGCAGTGAGTCAGATACGCTAGCGGGGGGCCGTACCCCCACAGATACGCAGTATTTT. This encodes CASSESDTLAGGRTPTDTQYF.